A single T cell receptor (beta chain) is shown here with its context. The antigen is not known. These data come from a study of T-cell memory formation after mild COVID-19. As for the study in general: Clusters were largely donor specific.

V gave up 1 base and J gave up 0 bases, with 12 bases separating them. Germline CDR1 reads SGHRS; CDR2 reads YFSETQ. The CDR3 covers 16 residues. Study observations and caveats: CD4+ contracting clones were mainly CM and EM; CD8+ ones, EMRA. Clones shrinking between day 15 and 85 showed a balanced CD4/CD8 split, and those that grew later tilted toward CD4+. A subset of responding clones appeared in pre-infection memory, suggesting cross-reactive memory joined.

From the 5' RACE reads, TCRdb called clonotypes with MiXCR, one entry per CDR3 protein. This sample carries some 330,000 distinct CDR3 sequences, roughly 20% of them seen once, and the ten largest clones take under 15%. The receptor was derived from an adult woman who had mild COVID-19 (a few samples of this study predate the infection). Cell type and time point are not known. The chain recombines TRBV5-1 with TRBJ2-3; D is unclear. Material: PBMCs or a T cell subset sorted from them (not recorded which). Here the CDR3 reads CASSLMAITSTDTQYF. The CDR3 DNA reads TGCGCCAGCAGCTTGATGGCAATTACTAGCACAGATACGCAGTATTTT.